This record concerns one T cell receptor beta chain sequence. Its antigen remains unidentified. The record originates from a study of CD8+CD57+ T cells in acquired aplastic anemia. Study as a whole: Recorded DNA amounts for sorted CD4+ and CD8+ cells had an average of around 3 ug. The study's findings and limits: Significance was not reached for CD8+ Simpson's diversity between patients and controls.

The CDR3 runs 17 residues. V was clipped by 6 bases and J by 0 bases; unmatched bases: 13. Germline V lookup: CDR1 ENHRY, CDR2 SYGVKD. In patients chosen for sequencing, flow cytometry had shown CD8+CD57+ cell expansion. Profiling of TCR beta VDJ combinations and CDR3 sequences used genomic DNA as template. Via MiXCR, TCRdb re-called the reads, giving one row per CDR3 protein. The table has 130,000 or so distinct CDR3 sequences, about 40% seen once. The receptor was isolated from a human donor with aplastic anemia. The chain links TRBV10-3 to TRBJ2-5; 7 positions match TRBD2. The sample was sorted CD4+, CD8+, or CD8+CD57+ T cells (not recorded which) from PBMCs. CDR3 DNA sequence: TGTGCCATCAGGGGGGGGGGACCCGGGGGGTACCAAGAGACCCAGTACTTC. Its translation is CAIRGGGPGGYQETQYF.